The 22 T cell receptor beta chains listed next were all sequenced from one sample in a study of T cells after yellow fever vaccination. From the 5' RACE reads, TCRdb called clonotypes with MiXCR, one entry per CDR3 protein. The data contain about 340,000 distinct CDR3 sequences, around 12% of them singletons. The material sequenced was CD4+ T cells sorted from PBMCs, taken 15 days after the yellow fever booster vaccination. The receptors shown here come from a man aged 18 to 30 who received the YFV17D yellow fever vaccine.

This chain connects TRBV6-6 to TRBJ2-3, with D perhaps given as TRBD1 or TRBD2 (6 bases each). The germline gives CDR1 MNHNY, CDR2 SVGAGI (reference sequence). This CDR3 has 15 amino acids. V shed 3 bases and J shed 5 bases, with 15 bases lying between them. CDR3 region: CASSYGGLEGDTQYF. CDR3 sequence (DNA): TGTGCCAGCAGTTATGGGGGGCTCGAAGGAGATACGCAGTATTTT.

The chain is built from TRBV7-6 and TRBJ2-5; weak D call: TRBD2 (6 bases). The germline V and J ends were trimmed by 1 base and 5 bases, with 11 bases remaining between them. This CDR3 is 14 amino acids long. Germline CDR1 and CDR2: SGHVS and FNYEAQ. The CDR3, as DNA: TGTGCCAGCAGCTTAGTGTTAGCGGTGGAGACCCAGTACTTC. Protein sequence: CASSLVLAVETQYF.

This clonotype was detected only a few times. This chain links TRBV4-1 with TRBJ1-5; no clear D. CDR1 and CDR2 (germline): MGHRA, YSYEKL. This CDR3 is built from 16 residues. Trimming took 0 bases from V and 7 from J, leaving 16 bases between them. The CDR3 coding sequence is TGCGCCAGCAGCCAAGATTCGCAAAAGTTCGGGCAGCCCCAGCATTTT. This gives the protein CASSQDSQKFGQPQHF.

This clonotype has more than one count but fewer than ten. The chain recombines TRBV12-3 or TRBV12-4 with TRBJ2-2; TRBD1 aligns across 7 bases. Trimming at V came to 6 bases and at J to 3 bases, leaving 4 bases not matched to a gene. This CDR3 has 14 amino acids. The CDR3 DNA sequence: TGTGCCAGCAGCCTTAGGGGGCACACCGGGGAGCTGTTTTTT. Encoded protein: CASSLRGHTGELFF.

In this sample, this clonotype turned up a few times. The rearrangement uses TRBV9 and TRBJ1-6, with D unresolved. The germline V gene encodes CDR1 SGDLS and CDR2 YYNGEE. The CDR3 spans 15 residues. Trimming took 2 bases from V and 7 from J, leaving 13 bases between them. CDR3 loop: CASSVTGYSNSPLHF. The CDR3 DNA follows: TGTGCCAGCAGCGTCACCGGGTACTCCAATTCACCCCTCCACTTT.

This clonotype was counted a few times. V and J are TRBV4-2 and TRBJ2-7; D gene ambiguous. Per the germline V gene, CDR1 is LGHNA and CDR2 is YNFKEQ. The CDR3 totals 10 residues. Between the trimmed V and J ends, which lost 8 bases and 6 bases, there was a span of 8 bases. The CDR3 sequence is CASGGLEQYF. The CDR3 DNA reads TGTGCCAGCGGCGGTCTCGAGCAGTACTTC.

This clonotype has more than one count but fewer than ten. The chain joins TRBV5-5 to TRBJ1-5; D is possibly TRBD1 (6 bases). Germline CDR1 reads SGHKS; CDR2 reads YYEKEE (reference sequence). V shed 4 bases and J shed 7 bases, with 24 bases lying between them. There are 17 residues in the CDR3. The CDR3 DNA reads TGTGCCAGCAGCCCCCGGATGTGGGGGGCTCGAAGACAGCCCCAGCATTTT. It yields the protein CASSPRMWGARRQPQHF.

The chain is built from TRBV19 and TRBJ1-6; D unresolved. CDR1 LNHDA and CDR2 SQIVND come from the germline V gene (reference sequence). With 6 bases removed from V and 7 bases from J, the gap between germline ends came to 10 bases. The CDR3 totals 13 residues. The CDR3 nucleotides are TGTGCCAGTAGCTGGCAGAGAAATTCACCCCTCCACTTT. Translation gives CASSWQRNSPLHF.

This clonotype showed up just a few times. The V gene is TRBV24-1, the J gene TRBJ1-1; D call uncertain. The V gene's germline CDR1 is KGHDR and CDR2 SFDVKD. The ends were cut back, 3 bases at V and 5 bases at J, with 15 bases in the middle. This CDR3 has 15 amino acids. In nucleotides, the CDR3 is TGTGCCACCAGTGATGGACCGGGGTCCGGAACTGAAGCTTTCTTT. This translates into CATSDGPGSGTEAFF.

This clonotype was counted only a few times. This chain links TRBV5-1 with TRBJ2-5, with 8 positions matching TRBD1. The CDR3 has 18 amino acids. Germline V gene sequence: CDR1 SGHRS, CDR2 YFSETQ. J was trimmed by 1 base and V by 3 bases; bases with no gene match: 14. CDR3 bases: TGCGCCAGCAGCTCTTTTGACAGGGGAAACGTCTTCCAAGAGACCCAGTACTTC. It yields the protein CASSSFDRGNVFQETQYF. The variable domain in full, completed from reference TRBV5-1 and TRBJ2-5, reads KAGVTQTPRYLIKTRGQQVTLSCSPISGHRSVSWYQQTPGQGLQFLFEYFSETQRNKGNFPGRFSGRQFSNSRSEMNVSTLELGDSALYLCASSSFDRGNVFQETQYFGPGTRLLVL.

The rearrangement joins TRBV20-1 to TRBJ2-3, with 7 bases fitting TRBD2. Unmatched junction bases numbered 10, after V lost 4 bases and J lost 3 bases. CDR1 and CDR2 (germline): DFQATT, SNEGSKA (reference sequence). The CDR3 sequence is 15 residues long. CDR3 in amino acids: CSATRDGGGTDTQYF. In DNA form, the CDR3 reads TGCAGTGCTACCAGAGACGGCGGGGGTACAGATACGCAGTATTTT.

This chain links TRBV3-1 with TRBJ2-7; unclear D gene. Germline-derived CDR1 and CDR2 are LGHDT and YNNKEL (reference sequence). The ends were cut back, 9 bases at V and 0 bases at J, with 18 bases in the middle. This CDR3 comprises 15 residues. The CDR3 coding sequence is TGTGCCAGAGAATTAGGGCGTACATACTCCTACGAGCAGTACTTC. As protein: CARELGRTYSYEQYF.

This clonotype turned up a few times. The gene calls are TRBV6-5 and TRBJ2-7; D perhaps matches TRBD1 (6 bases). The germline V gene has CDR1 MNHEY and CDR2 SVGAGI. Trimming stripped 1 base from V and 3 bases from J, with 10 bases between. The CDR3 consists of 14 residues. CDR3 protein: CASSYFSDSYEQYF. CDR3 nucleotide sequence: TGTGCCAGCAGTTACTTCTCGGACAGCTACGAGCAGTACTTC.

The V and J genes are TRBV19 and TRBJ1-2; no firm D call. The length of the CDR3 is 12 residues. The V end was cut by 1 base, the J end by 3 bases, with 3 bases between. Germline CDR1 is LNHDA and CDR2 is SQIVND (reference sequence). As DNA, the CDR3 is TGTGCCAGTAGTATAGTTGACTATGGCTACACCTTC. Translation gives CASSIVDYGYTF.

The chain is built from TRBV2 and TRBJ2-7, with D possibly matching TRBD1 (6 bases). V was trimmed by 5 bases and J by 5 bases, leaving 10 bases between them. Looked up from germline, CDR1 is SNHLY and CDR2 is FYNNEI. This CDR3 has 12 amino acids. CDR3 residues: CASSLQGNEQYV. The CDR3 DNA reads TGTGCCAGCAGTCTACAGGGTAACGAGCAGTACGTC.

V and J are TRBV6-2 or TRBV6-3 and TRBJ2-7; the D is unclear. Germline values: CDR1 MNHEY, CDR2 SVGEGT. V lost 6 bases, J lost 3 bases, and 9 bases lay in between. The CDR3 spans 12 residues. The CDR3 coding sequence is TGTGCCAGCAGGGCTTCAGGCTACGAGCAGTACTTC. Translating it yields CASRASGYEQYF.

The CDR3 reads CASSNEQTSYQPQHF. The CDR3 DNA reads as TGTGCCAGCAGTAATGAACAGACTTCTTATCAGCCCCAGCATTTT. The chain links TRBV5-8 to TRBJ1-5; no firm D call. Germline loops: CDR1 SGHTS, CDR2 YDEGEE. This CDR3 comprises 15 residues. Trimming cost V 5 bases and J 5 bases, with 17 bases left between them.

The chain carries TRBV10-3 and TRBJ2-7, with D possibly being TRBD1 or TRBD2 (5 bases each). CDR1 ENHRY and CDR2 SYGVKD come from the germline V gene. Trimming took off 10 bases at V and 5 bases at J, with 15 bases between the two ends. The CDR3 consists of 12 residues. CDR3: CATRDGRNEQYF. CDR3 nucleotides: TGTGCCACCCGGGACGGCAGGAACGAGCAGTACTTC.

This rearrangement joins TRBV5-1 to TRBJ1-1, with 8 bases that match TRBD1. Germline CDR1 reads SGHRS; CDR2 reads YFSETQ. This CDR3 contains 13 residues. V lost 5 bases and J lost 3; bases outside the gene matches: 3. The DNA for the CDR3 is TGCGCCAGCAGACCACAGGGGGACACTGAAGCTTTCTTT. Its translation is CASRPQGDTEAFF.

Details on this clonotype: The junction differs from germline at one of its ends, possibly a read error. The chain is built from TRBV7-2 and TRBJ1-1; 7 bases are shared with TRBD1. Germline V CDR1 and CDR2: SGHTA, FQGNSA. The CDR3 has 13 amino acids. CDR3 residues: CDSSFTGDTEAFF. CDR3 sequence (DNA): TGTGACAGCAGCTTTACAGGGGACACTGAAGCTTTCTTT.

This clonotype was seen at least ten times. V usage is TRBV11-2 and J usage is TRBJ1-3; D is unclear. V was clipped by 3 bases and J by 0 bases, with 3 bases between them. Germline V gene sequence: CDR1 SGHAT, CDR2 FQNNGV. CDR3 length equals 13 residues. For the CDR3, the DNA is TGTGCCAGCAGCTTCGTCTCTGGAAACACCATATATTTT. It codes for CASSFVSGNTIYF.

As DNA, the CDR3 is TGTGCCAGCTCACCCCAAACTCAGGGCCACGAGCAGTACGTC. This codes for CASSPQTQGHEQYV. The V call is TRBV18, the J call TRBJ2-7; weak D call: TRBD1 (5 bases). CDR3 length: 14 residues. Trimming cost V 3 bases and J 5 bases, with 14 bases left between them. Germline V gene data show CDR1 as KGHSH and CDR2 as LQKENI.